The following is a TCR beta chain sequence with its context. No antigen is known for it. The CDR3 runs 11 residues. V dropped 7 bases and J dropped 7 bases, with 11 bases sitting between them. From germline, CDR1 is SQVTM and CDR2 ANQGSEA. This entry is derived from a study of CD8 T cells in Susac syndrome. Study-wide results and limits: The authors acknowledged that their TCR sequencing and HLA analysis involved a relatively small number of individuals.

It was with random hexamers that about 0.45 to 1 ug RNA was reverse transcribed. Amplification of TCR beta CDR3 was carried out by immunoSEQ multiplex PCR, which covered 54 Vbeta and 13 Jbeta segments. TCRdb itself ran the immunoSEQ multiplex PCR reads through MiXCR, one entry per CDR3 protein. The table includes 400,000 or so distinct CDR3 sequences, around 85% detected once. Sequencing input: CD8+ T cells from PBMCs. The clonotype comes from a human donor with multiple sclerosis. The chain couples TRBV29-1 to TRBJ1-3; D is unresolved. The CDR3 is CSAQDSNTIYF. DNA for the CDR3: TGCAGCGCGCAAGATAGTAACACCATATATTTT.